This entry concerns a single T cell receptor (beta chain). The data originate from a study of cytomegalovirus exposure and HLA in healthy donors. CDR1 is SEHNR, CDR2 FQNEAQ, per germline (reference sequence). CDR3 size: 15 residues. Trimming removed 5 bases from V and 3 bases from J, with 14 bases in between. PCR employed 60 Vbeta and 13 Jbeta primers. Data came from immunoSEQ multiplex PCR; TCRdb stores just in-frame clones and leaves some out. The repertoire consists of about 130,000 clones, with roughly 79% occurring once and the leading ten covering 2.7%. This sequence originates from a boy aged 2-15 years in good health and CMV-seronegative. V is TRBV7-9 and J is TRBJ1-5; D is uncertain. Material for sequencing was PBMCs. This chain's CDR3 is CASSDGTGFNQPQHF. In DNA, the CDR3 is TGTGCCAGCAGCGATGGCACGGGGTTCAATCAGCCCCAGCATTTT.